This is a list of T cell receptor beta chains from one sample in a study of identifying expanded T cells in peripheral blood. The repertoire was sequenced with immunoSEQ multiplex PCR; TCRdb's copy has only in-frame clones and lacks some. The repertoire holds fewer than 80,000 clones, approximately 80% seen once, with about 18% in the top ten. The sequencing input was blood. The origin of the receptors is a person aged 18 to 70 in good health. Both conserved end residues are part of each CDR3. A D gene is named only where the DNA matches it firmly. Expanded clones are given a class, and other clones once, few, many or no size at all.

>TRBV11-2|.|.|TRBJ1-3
TGTGCCAGCAGTTCGACAGACTCTGGAAACACCATATATTTT
CASSSTDSGNTIYF
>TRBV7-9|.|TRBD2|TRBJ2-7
TGTGCCAGCAGCTTCCCCACTAGCGGGAGGGCGGAAGAGCAGTACTTC
CASSFPTSGRAEEQYF
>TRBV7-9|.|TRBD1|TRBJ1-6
TGTGCCAGCAGCGGCCAGGGGGCACTGGCGTCCTATAATTCACCCCTCCACTTT
CASSGQGALASYNSPLHF
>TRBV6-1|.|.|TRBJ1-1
TGTGCCAGCAGCCAATCGAACAGAGGGACTGAAGCTTTCTTT
CASSQSNRGTEAFF
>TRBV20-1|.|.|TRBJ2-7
TGCAGTGCTAGGGACAAATACGAGCAGTACTTC
CSARDKYEQYF
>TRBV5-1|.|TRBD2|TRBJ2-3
TGCGCCAGCAGCTTGAGGGGCGGGAGAACAGATACGCAGTATTTT
CASSLRGGRTDTQYF
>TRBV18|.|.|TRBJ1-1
TGTGCCAGCTCACCACTAGGGGACGGAGGCACTGAAGCTTTCTTT
CASSPLGDGGTEAFF
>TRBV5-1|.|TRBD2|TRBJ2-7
TGCGCCAGCAGCTGGGGGGATACTAGCGGGAGTACATACGAGCAGTACTTC
CASSWGDTSGSTYEQYF
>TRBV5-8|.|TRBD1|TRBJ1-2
TGTGCCAGCAGCTTTTGGGACAGACTTACTAACTATGGCTACACCTTC
CASSFWDRLTNYGYTF
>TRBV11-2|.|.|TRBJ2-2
TGTGCCAGCAGCCCGAGGGGGAGATTTAACACCGGGGAGCTGTTTTTT
CASSPRGRFNTGELFF
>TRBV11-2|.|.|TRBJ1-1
TGTGCCAGCAGCCCCCGGCAGTCGAACACTGAAGCTTTCTTT
CASSPRQSNTEAFF
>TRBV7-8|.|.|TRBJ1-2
TGTGCCAGCACCCCGGCGGGCCGCTACTATGGCTACACCTTC
CASTPAGRYYGYTF
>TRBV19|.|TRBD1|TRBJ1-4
TGTGCCAGTAGTATGACGACAGGGGATGAAAAACTGTTTTTT
CASSMTTGDEKLFF
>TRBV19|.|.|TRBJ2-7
TGTGCCAGTAGTACAGGGCTTCCCTTCGGCGAGCAGTACTTC
CASSTGLPFGEQYF
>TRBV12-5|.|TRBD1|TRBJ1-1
TGTGCTAGTGGGGACGGACAGGGGGGTCCTGAAGCTTTCTTT
CASGDGQGGPEAFF
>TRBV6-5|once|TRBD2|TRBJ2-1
TGTGCCAGTACCACTAGCGGGGGGGTCAATGAGCAGTTCTTC
CASTTSGGVNEQFF
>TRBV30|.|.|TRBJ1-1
TGTGCCTGGAGTGTACAGGCTAGCACTGAAGCTTTCTTT
CAWSVQASTEAFF
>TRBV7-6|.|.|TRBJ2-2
TGTGCCAGCAGTCCGGGGGTGGACACCGGGGAGCTGTTTTTT
CASSPGVDTGELFF
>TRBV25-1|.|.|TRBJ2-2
TGTGCCAGCAGTGGGCTTGGGGTTACCGGGGAGCTGTTTTTT
CASSGLGVTGELFF
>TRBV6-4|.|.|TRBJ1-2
TGTGCCAGCAGCCCAGGAGGCGAAGGGGGGGGCTACACCTTC
CASSPGGEGGGYTF
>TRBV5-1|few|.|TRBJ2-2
TGCGCCAGCAGCTCCGGGAAAGCAATCACCGGGGAGCTGTTTTTT
CASSSGKAITGELFF
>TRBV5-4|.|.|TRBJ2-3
TGTGCCAGCAGCCTCAGGAAGGGCCCCGATACGCAGTATTTT
CASSLRKGPDTQYF
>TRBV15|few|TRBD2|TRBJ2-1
TGTGCCACCAGCAGAGAATCGAATAGCGGGAGGGCACGGTTCTTC
CATSRESNSGRARFF
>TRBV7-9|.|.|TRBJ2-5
TGTGCCAGCAGCCATCAAGAGACCCAGTACTTC
CASSHQETQYF
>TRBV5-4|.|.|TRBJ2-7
TGTGCCAGCAGCCGGGACGGGCCGTACGGGGAGCAGTACTTC
CASSRDGPYGEQYF
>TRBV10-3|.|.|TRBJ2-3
TGTGCCATCAGTGACATAGCTTATACGCAGTATTTT
CAISDIAYTQYF
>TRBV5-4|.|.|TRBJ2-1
TGTGCCAGCAGACCCCCGTATGCGGGCTCGTACAATGAGCAGTTCTTC
CASRPPYAGSYNEQFF
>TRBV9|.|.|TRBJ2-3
TGTGCCAGCAGTGCCCCGGGCGGGACCGATGGAGATACGCAGTATTTT
CASSAPGGTDGDTQYF
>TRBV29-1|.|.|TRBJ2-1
TGCAGCGTTGAGGGACTGAGAGGCTACAATGAGCAGTTCTTC
CSVEGLRGYNEQFF
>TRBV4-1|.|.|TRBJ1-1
TGCGCCAGCAGCCAAGAAGGCAGGGTGACTGAAGCTTTCTTT
CASSQEGRVTEAFF
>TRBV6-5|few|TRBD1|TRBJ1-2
TGTGCCAGCAGCCGGACAGGGCTAGATGGCTACACCTTC
CASSRTGLDGYTF
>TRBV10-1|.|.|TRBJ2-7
TGCGCCAGCAGAGTGGGGGGCAGCGAGCCTCCCTACGAGCAGTACTTC
CASRVGGSEPPYEQYF
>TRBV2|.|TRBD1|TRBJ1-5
TGTGCCAGCTGGGGACAGGGGCCCTCTCAGCCCCAGCATTTT
CASWGQGPSQPQHF
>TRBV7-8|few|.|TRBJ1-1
TGTGCCAGCAGCTTAGTGACCAGGGGACGGACTGAAGCTTTCTTT
CASSLVTRGRTEAFF
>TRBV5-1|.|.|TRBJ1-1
TGCGCCAGCAGCTTGGTAGTAGCTGGGAGGAACACTGAAGCTTTCTTT
CASSLVVAGRNTEAFF
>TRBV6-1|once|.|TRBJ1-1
TGTGCCAGCAGTTACAGGGCTGAAGCTTTCTTT
CASSYRAEAFF
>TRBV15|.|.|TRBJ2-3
TGTGCCACCAGAGGCAGGGAGGCCACAGATACGCAGTATTTT
CATRGREATDTQYF
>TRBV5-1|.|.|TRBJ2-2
TGCGCCAGCAGCCGGGACGGGACGAACACCGGGGAGCTGTTTTTT
CASSRDGTNTGELFF
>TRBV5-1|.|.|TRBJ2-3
TGCGCCAGCAGCCAAATAGCGGAGAGGGCAGATACGCAGTATTTT
CASSQIAERADTQYF
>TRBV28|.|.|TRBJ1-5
TGTGCCAGCAGTTTAACCCTCCCTGGAGGGGTGGATCAGCCCCAGCATTTT
CASSLTLPGGVDQPQHF
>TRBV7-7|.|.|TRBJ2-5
TGTGCCAGCAGCCCGGGCTTGGAGGGGACCCAGTACTTC
CASSPGLEGTQYF
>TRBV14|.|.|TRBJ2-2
TGTGCCAGCAGCCAAGGCCGGTCCGGGGAGCTGTTTTTT
CASSQGRSGELFF
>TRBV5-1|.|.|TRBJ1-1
TGCGCCAGCAGCTTGGCGGACACTGAAGCTTTCTTT
CASSLADTEAFF
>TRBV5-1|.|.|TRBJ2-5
TGCGCCAGCAGCCAACAGGGTTTTGGGGAGACCCAGTACTTC
CASSQQGFGETQYF
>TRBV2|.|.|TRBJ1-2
TGTGCCAGCAAAAAACAAGGGCAGACCTATGGCTACACCTTC
CASKKQGQTYGYTF
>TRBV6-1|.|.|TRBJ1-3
TGTGCCAGCAGTGACGGGCGGCTACATGGAAACACCATATATTTT
CASSDGRLHGNTIYF
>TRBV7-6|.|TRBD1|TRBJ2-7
TGTGCCAGCAGCTTAGGGCGGACAGGGAGCTCCTACGAGCAGTACTTC
CASSLGRTGSSYEQYF
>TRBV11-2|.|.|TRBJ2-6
TGTGCCAGCAGCTTACGATTGATCTCTGGGGCCAACGTCCTGACTTTC
CASSLRLISGANVLTF
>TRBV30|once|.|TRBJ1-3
TGTGCCTGGAGCCGGGACTCAGGCTCTGGAAACACCATATATTTT
CAWSRDSGSGNTIYF
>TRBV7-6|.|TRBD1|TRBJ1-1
TGTGCCAGCAGCTTTTATTCCGGGACAGGTTTCGATGGGAACACTGAAGCTTTCTTT
CASSFYSGTGFDGNTEAFF
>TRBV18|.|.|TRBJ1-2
TGTGCCAGCTCATCTGACGGATTCTATGGCTACACCTTC
CASSSDGFYGYTF
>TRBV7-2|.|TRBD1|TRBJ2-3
TGTGCCAGCAGCTCTAGGACAGGGGGCGGCACAGATACGCAGTATTTT
CASSSRTGGGTDTQYF
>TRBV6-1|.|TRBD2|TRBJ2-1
TGTGCCAGCAGTGCGAGTAGCGGGAGGGGGTACAATGAGCAGTTCTTC
CASSASSGRGYNEQFF
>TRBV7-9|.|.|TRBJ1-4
TGTGCCAGCAGCTTAGGGGGTTTTGAAGCTAATGAAAAACTGTTTTTT
CASSLGGFEANEKLFF
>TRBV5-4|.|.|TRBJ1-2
TGTGCCAGCAGCTTCAGTAACTATGGCTACACCTTC
CASSFSNYGYTF